This is a list of T cell receptor beta chains from one sample in a study of blood T cell repertoires in COVID-19. Sequenced by immunoSEQ multiplex PCR; TCRdb stores in-frame clones only, minus some. Among 120,000 to 150,000 clones listed, approximately 90% were seen once. The source material was peripheral blood. The receptors originated from a woman between 45 and 60 years old with active or convalescent COVID-19. Both conserved end residues are part of each CDR3. Fields, in order: J gene, D gene, V gene, clone size, CDR3 protein, CDR3 DNA. D genes are given only for firm matches. Size is stated for part of the rows, as once, few or many counts, or as a class when the clone is expanded.

TRBJ2-5,TRBD1,TRBV29-1,NA,CSGGTGSETQYF,TGCAGCGGAGGGACAGGGTCGGAGACCCAGTACTTC
TRBJ2-7,TRBD1,TRBV5-1,NA,CASSPTNRDSGYEQYF,TGCGCCAGCAGCCCTACCAACCGGGACAGCGGCTACGAGCAGTACTTC
TRBJ2-7,TRBD1,TRBV28,NA,CASRLKGVDREVHEQYF,TGTGCCAGCAGGCTGAAGGGAGTGGACAGGGAAGTCCACGAGCAGTACTTC
TRBJ1-4,TRBD1,TRBV27,NA,CASSLSRQGLGEKLFF,TGTGCCAGCAGTTTATCGCGACAGGGGTTGGGTGAAAAACTGTTTTTT
TRBJ2-3,TRBD1,TRBV11-2,NA,CASSKTGTDTQYF,TGTGCCAGCAGCAAGACAGGGACAGATACGCAGTATTTT
TRBJ1-6,NA,TRBV19,NA,CASSILGNSPLHF,TGTGCCAGTAGTATTCTCGGGAATTCACCCCTCCACTTT
TRBJ2-7,TRBD2,TRBV7-2,NA,CASSLAGQLDEQYF,TGTGCCAGCAGTTTAGCGGGACAATTGGACGAGCAGTACTTC
TRBJ1-4,NA,TRBV5-4,NA,CASSLTATNEKLFF,TGTGCCAGCAGCTTAACGGCAACTAATGAAAAACTGTTTTTT
TRBJ2-3,TRBD1,TRBV12-5,NA,CASEVDRGYTQYF,TGTGCTAGTGAAGTCGACAGGGGATATACGCAGTATTTT
TRBJ2-7,TRBD2,TRBV28,NA,CASSPLAAPLEQYF,TGTGCCAGCAGTCCCCTAGCGGCCCCTCTTGAGCAGTACTTC
TRBJ2-5,NA,TRBV18,NA,CASSPDQEETQYF,TGTGCCAGCTCACCGGATCAGGAAGAGACCCAGTACTTC
TRBJ1-1,TRBD1,TRBV6-5,NA,CASSYSRGPDTEAFF,TGTGCCAGCAGTTACAGCAGGGGGCCAGACACTGAAGCTTTCTTT
TRBJ1-2,TRBD1,TRBV19,few,CASRQTGARNYGYTF,TGTGCCAGTAGGCAGACAGGGGCAAGAAACTATGGCTACACCTTC
TRBJ1-5,NA,TRBV19,NA,CASSGTGSNQPQHF,TGTGCCAGTAGCGGAACAGGGAGCAATCAGCCCCAGCATTTT
TRBJ1-5,NA,TRBV10-3,NA,CAISDNSNQPQHF,TGTGCCATCAGTGATAATAGCAATCAGCCCCAGCATTTT
TRBJ2-3,NA,TRBV7-3,few,CASSPGDTDTQYF,TGTGCCAGCAGCCCGGGGGACACAGATACGCAGTATTTT
TRBJ1-5,NA,TRBV15,NA,CATSRDLNQPQHF,TGTGCCACCAGCAGAGATCTTAATCAGCCCCAGCATTTT
TRBJ2-2,NA,TRBV6-2/TRBV6-3,NA,CASSYLSDTGELFF,TGTGCCAGCAGTTACTTGTCGGACACCGGGGAGCTGTTTTTT
TRBJ1-2,TRBD1,TRBV7-2,NA,CASSLVPTGGYGYTF,TGTGCCAGCAGCTTAGTACCCACAGGGGGCTATGGCTACACCTTC
TRBJ2-7,TRBD1,TRBV28,NA,CASSPAPGTGFDEQYF,TGTGCCAGCAGTCCGGCCCCTGGGACAGGGTTCGACGAGCAGTACTTC
TRBJ1-6,TRBD1,TRBV6-5,few,CASKGANSYNSPLHF,TGTGCCAGCAAGGGGGCTAACTCCTATAATTCACCCCTCCACTTT
TRBJ1-1,TRBD1,TRBV6-5,NA,CASNNRGVNTEAFF,TGTGCCAGCAACAACAGGGGAGTGAACACTGAAGCTTTCTTT
TRBJ1-3,NA,TRBV10-3,NA,CAISQQVSSSGNTIYF,TGTGCCATCAGCCAACAGGTCTCATCGTCTGGAAACACCATATATTTT
TRBJ1-1,NA,TRBV29-1,NA,CSGVGQGLNTEAFF,TGCAGCGGCGTGGGTCAGGGTCTGAACACTGAAGCTTTCTTT
TRBJ2-5,NA,TRBV18,NA,CASSPPYAEGAETQYF,TGTGCCAGCTCACCACCATACGCGGAGGGGGCAGAGACCCAGTACTTC
TRBJ2-7,NA,TRBV5-5,NA,CASTLSGFEVRPYEQYF,TGTGCCAGCACCCTTTCGGGATTTGAGGTCCGGCCTTACGAGCAGTACTTC
TRBJ1-5,TRBD1,TRBV28,NA,CASRPTGISNQPQHF,TGTGCCAGCAGGCCGACAGGGATTAGCAATCAGCCCCAGCATTTT
TRBJ2-3,NA,TRBV4-3,NA,CASSQERRADGTDTQYF,TGCGCCAGCAGCCAGGAGAGGAGGGCGGACGGCACAGATACGCAGTATTTT
TRBJ1-2,TRBD1,TRBV7-2,NA,CASSLATAVGQGDGYTF,TGTGCCAGCAGCTTAGCTACGGCAGTGGGTCAGGGGGATGGCTACACCTTC
TRBJ2-3,TRBD1,TRBV6-5,NA,CASTYGTGDTDTQYF,TGTGCCAGCACGTATGGGACAGGGGACACAGATACGCAGTATTTT
TRBJ2-3,NA,TRBV7-2,NA,CASSFGESTDTQYF,TGTGCCAGCAGCTTCGGGGAGAGCACAGATACGCAGTATTTT
TRBJ2-2,TRBD1,TRBV5-1,NA,CASSLGTGGMGELFF,TGCGCCAGCAGCCTTGGGACAGGAGGAATGGGGGAGCTGTTTTTT